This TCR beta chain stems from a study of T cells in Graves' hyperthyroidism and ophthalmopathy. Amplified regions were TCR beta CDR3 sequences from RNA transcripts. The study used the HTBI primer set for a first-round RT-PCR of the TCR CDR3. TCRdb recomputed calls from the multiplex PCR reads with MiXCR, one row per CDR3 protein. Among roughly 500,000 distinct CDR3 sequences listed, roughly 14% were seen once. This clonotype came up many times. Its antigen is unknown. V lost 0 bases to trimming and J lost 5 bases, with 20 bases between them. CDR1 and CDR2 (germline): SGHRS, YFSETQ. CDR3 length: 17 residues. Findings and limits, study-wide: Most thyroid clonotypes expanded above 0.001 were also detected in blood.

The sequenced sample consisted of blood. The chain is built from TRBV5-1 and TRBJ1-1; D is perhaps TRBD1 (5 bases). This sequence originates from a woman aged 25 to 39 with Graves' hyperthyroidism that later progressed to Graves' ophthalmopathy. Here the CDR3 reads CASSLVFDGDFGTEAFF. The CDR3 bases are TGCGCCAGCAGCTTGGTTTTTGATGGGGACTTCGGGACTGAAGCTTTCTTT.